These 4 T cell receptor beta chains were sequenced from one sample in a study of tumor and adjacent non-tumor tissue in lung cancer. RNA was extracted from bulk tissue without any cell sorting. A modified ARM-PCR protocol with three rounds of nested PCR amplified TCRbeta. Each CDR3 protein is one row after TCRdb ran MiXCR on the multiplex PCR reads. The sample records 200,000 to 250,000 distinct CDR3 sequences, 71% being singletons. Sequenced input: lung tumor tissue. The receptors were gathered from a man in his 60s with non-small cell lung cancer.

As regards this clonotype: Mismatch with germline at one junction end may stem from a read error. V and J are TRBV20-1 and TRBJ1-1; D uncertain. The germline V gene has CDR1 DFQATT and CDR2 SNEGSKA (reference sequence). The CDR3 runs 13 residues. Written as DNA, the CDR3 is TGCAGTGTTAGATCCAGATGGAACACTGAAGTTTTCTTT. Residues: CSVRSRWNTEVFF.

With regard to this clonotype: Sequence at one end of the junction differs from germline and may be a read error. The CDR3, as DNA: TGTCCCAGCAGTTCCTCTCTAGCGGGGGGAACCTACAATGACCAGTTCTTC. Translating gives CPSSSSLAGGTYNDQFF. The chain joins TRBV11-2 to TRBJ2-1; 11 bases are shared with TRBD2. This CDR3 comprises 17 residues. The germline V gene encodes CDR1 SGHAT and CDR2 FQNNGV.

Concerning this clonotype: At one boundary the junction diverges from the germline segment, which might be a read error. The chain has TRBV20-1 and TRBJ2-7; D possibly corresponds to TRBD1 (6 bases). The CDR3 length is 11 residues. Per germline, CDR1 DFQATT and CDR2 SNEGSKA (reference sequence). The CDR3: CSASGTIEQYF. The DNA of the CDR3 is TGCAGTGCTTCAGGGACAATCGAGCAGTATTTC.

The CDR3 reads CASIPDRRSGTGELFF. The CDR3 DNA reads as TGCGCCAGCATCCCCGACAGGAGGTCGGGAACCGGGGAGCTGTTTTTT. This sequence joins TRBV5-1 and TRBJ2-2, with TRBD1 as a possible D gene (6 bases). The germline V gene has CDR1 SGHRS and CDR2 YFSETQ. Trimming cost V 6 bases and J 5 bases, with 20 bases left between them. This CDR3 has 16 residues.